This T cell receptor beta chain was recorded in a study of OX40 agonist ivuxolimab in advanced cancers. Overall study: The dose of intravenous ivuxolimab that patients received every 2 weeks ranged from 0.01 to 10 mg/kg.

As to this clone: Antigen: not known.

Trimming shortened V by 2 bases and J by 3 bases, and 11 bases separated the two germline ends. Looked up from germline, CDR1 is MNHNY and CDR2 is SVGAGI (reference sequence). The CDR3 spans 14 residues. Study results and limitations: Individuals who were partial responders at 0.1-3.0 mg/kg had clonal expansion that ranked among the lowest. With doses of 0.1 to 3.0 mg/kg, CD4+ and CD8+ blood T cells had undergone clonal expansion by week 6. CD8+ T cells were the subset that, on average, had more expanded clones than CD4+.

Only in-frame clones appear in the TCRdb table, and some are missing; sequencing was by immunoSEQ multiplex PCR. Of some 72,000 clones listed, roughly 90% are singletons. The sequence derives from an adult with an advanced solid tumor such as melanoma, head and neck, liver or kidney cancer. The material was CD4+ or CD8+ T cells sorted from blood, obtained in a trial of the OX40 agonist ivuxolimab. The V and J genes are TRBV6-6 and TRBJ2-7; D is uncertain. CDR3 region: CASSYPPRIYEQYF. The CDR3 nucleotides read TGTGCCAGCAGTTACCCCCCTAGAATCTACGAGCAGTACTTC.